This TCR beta chain was identified in a study of blood T cell repertoires in COVID-19. Assay: immunoSEQ multiplex PCR; the TCRdb copy retains only in-frame clones and omits some. The sample yields tens of thousands of clones, roughly 87% seen once. This clone was seen a single time. The specimen sequenced was peripheral blood. The receptor was derived from a woman aged 60-70 years with acute or convalescent COVID-19.

DNA of the CDR3: TGCGCCAGCAGCTTGGGAATTTTTCAAGGGGCTGAAGCTTTCTTT. As protein: CASSLGIFQGAEAFF. The rearrangement joins TRBV5-1 to TRBJ1-1, with a possible D match to TRBD1 (5 bases). The CDR3 has 15 amino acids. V was pared by 0 bases and J by 6 bases, with 15 bases between. From germline, CDR1 is SGHRS and CDR2 YFSETQ.